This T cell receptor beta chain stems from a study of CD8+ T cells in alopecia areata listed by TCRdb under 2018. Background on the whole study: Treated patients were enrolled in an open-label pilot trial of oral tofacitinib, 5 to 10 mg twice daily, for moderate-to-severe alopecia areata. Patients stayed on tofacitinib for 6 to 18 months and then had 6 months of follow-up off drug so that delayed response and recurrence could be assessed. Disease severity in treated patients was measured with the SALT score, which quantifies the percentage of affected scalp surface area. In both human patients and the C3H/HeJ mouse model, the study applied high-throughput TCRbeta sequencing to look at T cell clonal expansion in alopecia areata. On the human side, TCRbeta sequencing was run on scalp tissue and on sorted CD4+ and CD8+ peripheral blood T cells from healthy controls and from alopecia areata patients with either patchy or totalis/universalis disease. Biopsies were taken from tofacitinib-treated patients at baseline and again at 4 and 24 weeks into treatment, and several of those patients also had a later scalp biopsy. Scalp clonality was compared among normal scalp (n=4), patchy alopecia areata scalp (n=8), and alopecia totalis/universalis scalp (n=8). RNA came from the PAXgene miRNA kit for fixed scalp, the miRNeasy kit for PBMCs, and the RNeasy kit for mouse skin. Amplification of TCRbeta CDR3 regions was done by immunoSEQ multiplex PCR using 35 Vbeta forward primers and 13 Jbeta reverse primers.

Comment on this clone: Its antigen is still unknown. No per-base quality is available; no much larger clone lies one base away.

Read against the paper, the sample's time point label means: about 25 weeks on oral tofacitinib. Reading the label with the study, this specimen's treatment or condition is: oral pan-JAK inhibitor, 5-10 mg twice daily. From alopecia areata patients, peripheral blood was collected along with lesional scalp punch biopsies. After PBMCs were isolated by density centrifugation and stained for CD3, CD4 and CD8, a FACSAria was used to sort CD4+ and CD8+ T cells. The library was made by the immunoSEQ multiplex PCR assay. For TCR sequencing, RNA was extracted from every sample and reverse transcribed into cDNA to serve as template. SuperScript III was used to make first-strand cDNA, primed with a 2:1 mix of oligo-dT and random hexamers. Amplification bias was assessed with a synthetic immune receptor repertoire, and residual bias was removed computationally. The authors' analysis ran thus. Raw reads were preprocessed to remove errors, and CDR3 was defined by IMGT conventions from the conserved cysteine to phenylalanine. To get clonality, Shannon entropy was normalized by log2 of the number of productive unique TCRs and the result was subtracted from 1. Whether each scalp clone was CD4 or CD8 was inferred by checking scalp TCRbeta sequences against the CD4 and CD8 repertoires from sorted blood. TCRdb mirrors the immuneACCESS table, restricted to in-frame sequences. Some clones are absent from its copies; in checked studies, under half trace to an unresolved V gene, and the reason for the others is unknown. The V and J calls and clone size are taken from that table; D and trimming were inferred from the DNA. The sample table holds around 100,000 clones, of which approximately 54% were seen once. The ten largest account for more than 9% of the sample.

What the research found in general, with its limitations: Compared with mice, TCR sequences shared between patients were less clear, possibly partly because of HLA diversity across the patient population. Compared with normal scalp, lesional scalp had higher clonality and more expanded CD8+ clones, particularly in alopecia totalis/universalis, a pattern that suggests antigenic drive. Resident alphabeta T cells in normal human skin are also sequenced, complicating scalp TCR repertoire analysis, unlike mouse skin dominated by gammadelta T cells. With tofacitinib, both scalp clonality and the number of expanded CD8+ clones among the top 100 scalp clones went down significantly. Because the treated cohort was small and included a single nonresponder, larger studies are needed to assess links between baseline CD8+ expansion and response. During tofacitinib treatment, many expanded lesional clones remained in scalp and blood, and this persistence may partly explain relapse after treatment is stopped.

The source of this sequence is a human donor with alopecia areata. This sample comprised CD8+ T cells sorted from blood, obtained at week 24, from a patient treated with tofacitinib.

CDR3 protein: CASSEPGQSTDTQYF. The sequence in DNA is TGTGCCAGCAGTGAACCGGGACAGAGCACAGATACGCAGTATTTT. In this chain, TRBV2 is recombined with TRBJ2-3, and TRBD1 matches 7 of the central bases. Its CDR3 holds 15 amino acids, cysteine through phenylalanine. Just the 45-base CDR3 DNA is kept, in frame starting at base 1. Sequences SNHLY (CDR1) and FYNNEI (CDR2) are obtained from the germline V gene. Clipping removes 2 bases from V and 0 bases from J, with 2 as the unmatched junction base count. Extended through the reference TRBV2 and TRBJ2-3 proteins, this CDR3 yields the full variable domain: EPEVTQTPSHQVTQMGQEVILRCVPISNHLYFYWYRQILGQKVEFLVSFYNNEISEKSEIFDDQFSVERPDGSNFTLKIRSTKLEDSAMYFCASSEPGQSTDTQYFGPGTRLTVL.